These 32 T cell receptor beta chains originate from one sample sequenced in a study of patients and donors after allogeneic stem cell transplantation (dated by TCRdb to about 2020). Receptor amplification or capture employed RT-PCR. The listed sequencing device is NextSeq 550. TCRdb reprocessing: public reads trimmed at Q25 with fastp, clones called with MiXCR, in-frame beta chains kept. Entries that share a CDR3 protein sequence are merged under the most common genes and DNA. The sample data list 900,000 to 1,000,000 distinct CDR3 sequences, and roughly 18% of these were observed just once. Jointly, the top ten make up about 6% of the sample. Sequencing input: blood, either unsorted or a sorted T cell fraction (not recorded which). The receptor source for this set is a human donor who was either an allogeneic HSCT recipient or a stem cell or donor lymphocyte infusion donor (not recorded which). It is not recorded whose cells these are; they may come from a transplant donor.

This clonotype was detected only a few times. The chain couples TRBV24-1 to TRBJ2-2; TRBD1 is a possible D gene (7 bases). V lost 3 bases and J 7 bases, leaving 23 bases between the germline ends. CDR1 and CDR2 (germline): KGHDR, SFDVKD. CDR3 length equals 18 residues. CDR3 nucleotides: TGTGCCACCAGTGATCCCCGCCCTGGAGGGGGCATTAACGGGGAGCTGTTTTTT. Protein product: CATSDPRPGGGINGELFF.

This clonotype was counted only a few times. The V gene is TRBV28, the J gene TRBJ2-1, with 9 bases fitting TRBD1. The germline V gene has CDR1 MDHEN and CDR2 SYDVKM. There are 13 residues in the CDR3. V lost 3 bases to trimming and J lost 8 bases; unmatched junction nucleotides: 2. The CDR3 DNA reads as TGTGCCAGCAGTTTCCGACAGGGGGATGAGCAGTTCTTC. This encodes CASSFRQGDEQFF.

The genes are TRBV7-2 and TRBJ1-5; D might be TRBD1 (5 bases). V was shortened by 1 base and J by 3 bases, with 10 bases between the two germline ends. Germline V gene sequence: CDR1 SGHTA, CDR2 FQGNSA. There are 15 residues in the CDR3. DNA of the CDR3: TGTGCCAGCAGCTTAGTGAGGGGTTACAATCAGCCCCAGCATTTT. Its protein is CASSLVRGYNQPQHF.

The sample holds a few counts of this clonotype. The rearrangement uses TRBV6-2 or TRBV6-3 and TRBJ2-4, with TRBD1 matching 9 bases. Germline loops: CDR1 MNHEY, CDR2 SVGEGT. After removal of 8 bases from V and 8 bases from J, the junction contained 16 bases not matched to a gene. There are 16 residues in the CDR3. The DNA for the CDR3 is TGTGCCAGCGTCAATCCGGGACAGGGTAACGTCCACATTCAGTACTTC. This sequence encodes CASVNPGQGNVHIQYF.

This clonotype was seen only a few times. This rearrangement joins TRBV7-3 to TRBJ1-2; 8 bases are a match to TRBD1. The length of the CDR3 is 12 residues. Trimming removed 4 bases from V and 10 bases from J; junction bases left unmatched: 5. Germline lookup yields CDR1 SGHTA and CDR2 FQGTGA. The CDR3 protein is CASSSRQGFYTF. The CDR3, as DNA: TGTGCCAGCAGCTCCAGACAGGGGTTCTACACCTTC.

This clonotype occurred a few times. The rearrangement uses TRBV29-1 and TRBJ2-4; D not resolved. V was shortened by 0 bases and J by 3 bases, with 6 bases between the two germline ends. The CDR3 has 13 residues. Germline V gene data show CDR1 as SQVTM and CDR2 as ANQGSEA. In DNA form, the CDR3 reads TGCAGCGTTGAAGAGGAGAACAAAAACATTCAGTACTTC. This encodes CSVEEENKNIQYF.

The V gene is TRBV12-3 or TRBV12-4, the J gene TRBJ1-2; the D is unclear. V lost 8 bases and J 4 bases, leaving 14 bases between the germline ends. The CDR3 has 13 amino acids. The CDR3 DNA is TGTGCCAGCGCCAGAAGGGAAGGCTATGGCTACACCTTC. It codes for CASARREGYGYTF.

The chain recombines TRBV5-1 with TRBJ2-3; 12 positions match TRBD2. The germline CDR1 and CDR2 sequences are SGHRS and YFSETQ. This CDR3 is built from 17 residues. J was trimmed by 0 bases and V by 4 bases; bases with no gene match: 6. CDR3 DNA: TGCGCCAGCAGCCTATGGACTAGCGGGAAAAGCACAGATACGCAGTATTTT. Protein product: CASSLWTSGKSTDTQYF.

Worth noting for this clonotype: The junction differs from germline at one of its ends, possibly a read error. The chain combines TRBV6-5 with TRBJ1-2, with 8 bases matching TRBD1. The CDR3 has 17 amino acids. Germline V lookup: CDR1 MNHEY, CDR2 SVGAGI. As DNA, the CDR3 is TGTGCCAGCAGTTACGGGCAGGGGGCCCACCCTAACTATGGCCACACCTTC. Amino acids: CASSYGQGAHPNYGHTF.

This clonotype showed up just a few times. This rearrangement joins TRBV24-1 to TRBJ1-3, with D unclear. The CDR3 is 12 residues long. Germline V lookup: CDR1 KGHDR, CDR2 SFDVKD. Deletions cut 8 bases from V and 0 bases from J, with 4 bases between. CDR3 loop: CATNYSGNTIYF. The DNA for the CDR3 is TGTGCCACCAATTACTCTGGAAACACCATATATTTT.

The sample holds a few counts of this clonotype. J is TRBJ2-2 and V is TRBV7-3; D is uncertain. The CDR3 runs to 16 residues. CDR1 is SGHTA and CDR2 is FQGTGA in the germline V gene. The V end lost 5 bases, the J end lost 4 bases, and 17 bases lay between the germline ends. The CDR3, as DNA: TGTGCCAGCAGCCCTTACGTGGCAAGGAGCACCGGGGAGCTGTTTTTT. It codes for CASSPYVARSTGELFF.

This clonotype was detected many times. This chain links TRBV9 with TRBJ2-7, with TRBD1 as a possible D gene (6 bases). Deletions cut 4 bases from V and 6 bases from J, with 14 bases between. The CDR3 is 13 residues long. Germline values: CDR1 SGDLS, CDR2 YYNGEE. The chain's CDR3 is CASSFARGSEQYF. The CDR3 DNA reads TGTGCCAGCAGCTTCGCCAGGGGTAGCGAGCAGTACTTC.

This clonotype was counted a few times. The gene calls are TRBV7-8 and TRBJ1-5; the D gene is possibly TRBD1 (6 bases). The CDR3 loop spans 14 amino acids. The germline V gene encodes CDR1 SGHVS and CDR2 FQNEAQ. Trimming removed 2 bases at V and 7 bases at J, with 12 bases between. In DNA, the CDR3 is TGTGCCAGCAGCTTATTCTCAGGGGTGCAGCCCCAGCATTTT. Amino acid sequence: CASSLFSGVQPQHF. Together with reference TRBV7-8 and TRBJ1-5, the CDR3 gives the full variable domain: GAGVSQSPRYKVAKRGQDVALRCDPISGHVSLFWYQQALGQGPEFLTYFQNEAQLDKSGLPSDRFFAERPEGSVSTLKIQRTQQEDSAVYLCASSLFSGVQPQHFGDGTRLSIL.

This rearrangement joins TRBV3-1 to TRBJ2-3, with D uncertain. CDR1 and CDR2 from the germline V gene are LGHDT and YNNKEL (reference sequence). CDR3 length equals 17 residues. V lost 1 base and J lost 4, with 18 bases in between. CDR3 sequence (DNA): TGTGCCAGCAGCCAAGGGAGTGGCATCCCGAACGCAGATACGCAGTATTTT. Encoded protein: CASSQGSGIPNADTQYF.

This clonotype occurred a few times. One end of the junction fails to match germline, which may point to a read error. This rearrangement joins TRBV20-1 to TRBJ2-1; TRBD2 matches 9 bases. From germline, CDR1 is DFQATT and CDR2 SNEGSKA (reference sequence). The CDR3 contains 14 residues. The CDR3: CSARAGGFSNEQFF. The CDR3 DNA follows: TGCAGTGCAAGAGCGGGGGGCTTTTCCAATGAGCAGTTCTTC.

The chain uses TRBV7-2 and TRBJ2-7; tentatively, D is TRBD2 (7 bases). Trimming took 5 bases from V and 7 from J, leaving 18 bases between them. The CDR3 sequence is 14 residues long. CDR1 SGHTA and CDR2 FQGNSA come from the germline V gene. CDR3 in amino acids: CASSPSRGAREQYF. CDR3 coding DNA: TGTGCCAGCAGCCCTAGTCGGGGGGCACGGGAGCAGTACTTC.

This clonotype has a handful of counts. This rearrangement joins TRBV10-3 to TRBJ2-3, with no clear D. The CDR3 length is 12 residues. Between the trimmed V and J ends, which lost 5 bases and 2 bases, there was a span of 5 bases. Germline V gene lookup returns CDR1 ENHRY and CDR2 SYGVKD. This CDR3 is CAISQNTDTQYF. The CDR3 DNA sequence: TGTGCCATCAGTCAGAACACAGATACGCAGTATTTT.

This sequence joins TRBV11-3 and TRBJ2-1, with TRBD1 as a possible D gene (6 bases). The CDR3 is 14 residues long. Trimming took off 3 bases at V and 6 bases at J, with 12 bases between the two ends. Germline CDR1 is SGHNT and CDR2 is YENEEA. This CDR3 is CASSLKGVFNEQFF. For the CDR3, the DNA is TGTGCCAGCAGCTTGAAGGGGGTCTTCAATGAGCAGTTCTTC.

The chain uses TRBV12-3 or TRBV12-4 and TRBJ2-4; perhaps TRBD2 as D (6 bases). Trimming took off 6 bases at V and 7 bases at J, with 16 bases between the two ends. The CDR3 loop spans 14 amino acids. CDR3 in amino acids: CASRGGGLGNIQYF. CDR3 nucleotide sequence: TGTGCCAGCAGGGGGGGTGGCCTGGGGAACATTCAGTACTTC.

This clonotype has only a few counts. The V and J genes are TRBV9 and TRBJ1-3; the D is unclear. Deletions cut 0 bases from V and 2 bases from J, with 3 bases between. Per germline, CDR1 SGDLS and CDR2 YYNGEE. This CDR3 comprises 13 residues. CDR3 nucleotides: TGTGCCAGCAGCGTAGCTGCTGGAAACACCATATATTTT. Amino acids: CASSVAAGNTIYF. The entire variable domain, with the rest obtained from reference TRBV9 and TRBJ1-3, is as follows: DSGVTQTPKHLITATGQRVTLRCSPRSGDLSVYWYQQSLDQGLQFLIQYYNGEERAKGNILERFSAQQFPDLHSELNLSSLELGDSALYFCASSVAAGNTIYFGEGSWLTVV.

The V and J genes are TRBV7-9 and TRBJ1-2, with D maybe TRBD1 (5 bases). Per the germline V gene, CDR1 is SEHNR and CDR2 is FQNEAQ (reference sequence). V shed 2 bases and J shed 9 bases, with 13 bases lying between them. CDR3 length: 13 amino acids. CDR3 DNA: TGTGCCAGCAGCTTAATAGGGACGCTCCGCTACACCTTC. Amino acids: CASSLIGTLRYTF.

The chain employs TRBV4-3 and TRBJ1-2; D ambiguous. In germline, CDR1 is LGHNA, CDR2 YSLEER. V lost 1 base and J 7 bases, leaving 13 bases between the germline ends. The length of the CDR3 is 14 residues. The CDR3: CASSQVGREGGYTF. The CDR3 region has the DNA TGCGCCAGCAGCCAAGTTGGAAGGGAGGGTGGCTACACCTTC.

This clonotype was seen ten or more times. For the CDR3, the DNA is TGCGCCAGCAGCCAAGACGGGGTAGCGAACACCGGGGAGCTGTTTTTT. It translates to CASSQDGVANTGELFF. This sequence joins TRBV4-3 and TRBJ2-2; tentatively, D is TRBD2 (5 bases). V was trimmed by 0 bases and J by 0 bases, leaving 8 bases between them. CDR1 and CDR2 from the germline V gene are LGHNA and YSLEER. There are 16 residues in the CDR3.

V gene TRBV25-1 combines with J gene TRBJ2-5, with 9 positions matching TRBD1. Germline-derived CDR1 and CDR2 are MGHDK and SYGVNS. This CDR3 comprises 14 residues. J was trimmed by 2 bases and V by 6 bases; bases with no gene match: 4. CDR3 DNA sequence: TGTGCCAGCAGCGGGACAGGGAGGCAAGAGACCCAGTACTTC. This encodes CASSGTGRQETQYF.

This chain connects TRBV10-2 to TRBJ2-2; 9 positions match TRBD2. The CDR3 extends over 15 amino acids. Trimming cost V 4 bases and J 6 bases; bases outside gene matches: 6. The germline CDR1 and CDR2 sequences are WSHSY and SAAADI. This CDR3 is CASSGNSGRSGELFF. The CDR3 bases are TGCGCCAGCAGTGGAAATAGCGGGAGATCCGGGGAGCTGTTTTTT.

This clonotype occurred a few times. This chain's CDR3 is CASSSGVGGQPQHF. CDR3 nucleotides: TGTGCCAGCTCGTCAGGGGTAGGAGGTCAGCCCCAGCATTTT. This rearrangement joins TRBV18 to TRBJ1-5; possibly TRBD1 for D (6 bases). The V gene lost 6 bases and the J gene lost 6 bases, with 15 bases spanning the gap. Per germline, CDR1 KGHSH and CDR2 LQKENI. The CDR3 extends over 14 amino acids. The whole variable domain, remainder taken from reference TRBV18 and TRBJ1-5, is NAGVMQNPRHLVRRRGQEARLRCSPMKGHSHVYWYRQLPEEGLKFMVYLQKENIIDESGMPKERFSAEFPKEGPSILRIQQVVRGDSAAYFCASSSGVGGQPQHFGDGTRLSIL.

This chain uses TRBV2 with TRBJ1-5; maybe TRBD1 (6 bases). The CDR3 runs to 14 residues. The germline V gene encodes CDR1 SNHLY and CDR2 FYNNEI. V dropped 6 bases and J dropped 3 bases, with 12 bases sitting between them. In DNA form, the CDR3 reads TGTGCCAGCAGAGCGGACAGCCCCAATCAGCCCCAGCATTTT. Translating gives CASRADSPNQPQHF.

The CDR3 nucleotides read TGTGCCAGCAGCCATCTCCGGGACAGGGGTCGGGCCACTGAAGCTTTCTTT. Protein product: CASSHLRDRGRATEAFF. The chain is built from TRBV3-1 and TRBJ1-1; the match to TRBD1 covers 10 bases. This CDR3 is 17 amino acids long. The germline V gene encodes CDR1 LGHDT and CDR2 YNNKEL (reference sequence). J lost 4 bases, V lost 3 bases, and 11 bases had no gene match.

The V gene is TRBV20-1, the J gene TRBJ1-1; possibly TRBD1 for D (5 bases). CDR1 is DFQATT and CDR2 is SNEGSKA in the germline V gene (reference sequence). V was shortened by 3 bases and J by 5 bases, with 16 bases between the two germline ends. This CDR3 contains 14 residues. The CDR3 sequence is CSASGPGGGTEAFF. The CDR3 region has the DNA TGCAGTGCTAGCGGCCCCGGGGGTGGGACTGAAGCTTTCTTT.

This clonotype has a handful of counts. This chain connects TRBV29-1 to TRBJ1-1; D unresolved. Germline CDR1 SQVTM, CDR2 ANQGSEA. The ends were cut back, 5 bases at V and 3 bases at J, with 7 bases in the middle. The CDR3 is made up of 11 amino acids. The CDR3 loop is CSVYKDTEAFF. CDR3 bases: TGCAGCGTTTACAAGGACACTGAAGCTTTCTTT.

The V and J genes are TRBV3-1 and TRBJ1-2; weak D call: TRBD1 (5 bases). V was clipped by 0 bases and J by 1 base, with 15 bases between them. The CDR3 is 17 amino acids. The V gene's germline CDR1 is LGHDT and CDR2 YNNKEL (reference sequence). Written as DNA, the CDR3 is TGTGCCAGCAGCCAAGATCGGTACAGGACGATTAACTATGGCTACACCTTC. Residues: CASSQDRYRTINYGYTF. Full variable domain (missing parts from reference TRBV3-1 and TRBJ1-2): DTAVSQTPKYLVTQMGNDKSIKCEQNLGHDTMYWYKQDSKKFLKIMFSYNNKELIINETVPNRFSPKSPDKAHLNLHINSLELGDSAVYFCASSQDRYRTINYGYTFGSGTRLTVV.

This clonotype has a handful of counts. The rearrangement links TRBV12-3 or TRBV12-4 to TRBJ2-5; 7 bases align to TRBD2. The V segment lost 1 base and the J segment 6 bases; nucleotides outside the gene matches: 8. The CDR3 contains 15 residues. This chain's CDR3 is CASSLGGSQGKTQYF. The CDR3 DNA follows: TGTGCCAGCAGTTTAGGCGGGAGCCAGGGAAAGACCCAGTACTTC.